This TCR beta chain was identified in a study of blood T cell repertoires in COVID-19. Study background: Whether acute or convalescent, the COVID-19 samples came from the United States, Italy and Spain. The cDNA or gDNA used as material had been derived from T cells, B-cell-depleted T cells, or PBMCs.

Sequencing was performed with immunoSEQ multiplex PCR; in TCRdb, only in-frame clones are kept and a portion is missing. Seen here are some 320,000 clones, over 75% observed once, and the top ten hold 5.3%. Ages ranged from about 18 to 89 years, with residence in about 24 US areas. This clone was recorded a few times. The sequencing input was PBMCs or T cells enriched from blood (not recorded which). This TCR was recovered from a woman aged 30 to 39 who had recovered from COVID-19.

The CDR3 DNA reads TGTGCCAGCAGCTTTGGACAGGATGGGGTCCAAGAGACCCAGTACTTC. Amino acid sequence: CASSFGQDGVQETQYF. The V gene is TRBV5-4, the J gene TRBJ2-5; 7 bases line up with TRBD1. CDR3 length equals 16 residues. The germline gives CDR1 SGHNT, CDR2 YYREEE (reference sequence). V lost 2 bases to trimming and J lost 1 base; unmatched junction nucleotides: 8.